The rows below give T cell receptor beta chains drawn from one sample of a study of CD8 T cell repertoires and HIV-1 epitope variants. The method was immunoSEQ multiplex PCR; TCRdb's version includes in-frame clones alone and lacks a portion of them. Of around 1,100 clones detected, 66% appear once; the ten largest clones hold under 45%. Antigens for these TCRs are unknown. Sequencing was carried out using cultured CD8+ T cells derived from PBMCs. The receptors here all came from a male donor with HIV. Both conserved end residues are part of each CDR3. D genes are given only for firm matches. Size tells how often a clone was seen (once, few, many) or the class of an expanded clone, and some rows leave it out.

NA	TRBV7-9	TRBJ2-3	NA	TGTGCCAGCAGCCAGTTGGTCACAGATACGCAGTATTTT	CASSQLVTDTQYF
NA	TRBV4-1	TRBJ2-7	NA	TGCGCCAGCAGCCAAGATCCCGCAGGGATGACCTACGAGCAGTACTTC	CASSQDPAGMTYEQYF
TRBD1	TRBV28	TRBJ2-3	NA	TGTGCCAGCAGTCCGGCCCACAGGGGGCAGACAGATACGCAGTATTTT	CASSPAHRGQTDTQYF
NA	TRBV13	TRBJ2-7	NA	TGTGCCAGCAGCTTGGGACCGCCGACTGCCTCCTACGAGCAGTACTTC	CASSLGPPTASYEQYF
NA	TRBV6-1	TRBJ2-6	NA	TGTGCCAGCAGTGAAGCGACGAGGGTGACAGGCACTGCCAACGTCCTGACTTTC	CASSEATRVTGTANVLTF
TRBD1	TRBV6-6	TRBJ1-5	NA	TGTGCCAGCAGTTACTCTGACAGGGGAGGCAATCAGCCCCAGCATTTT	CASSYSDRGGNQPQHF
NA	TRBV4-3	TRBJ2-5	once	TGCGCCAGCAGCTCCCTTCTCACGGAGACCCAGTACTTC	CASSSLLTETQYF
TRBD1	TRBV6-1	TRBJ1-4	once	TGTGCCAGCAGGAACAGGGGGCTGGATGAAAAACTGTTTTTT	CASRNRGLDEKLFF
NA	TRBV19	TRBJ1-1	few	TGTGCCAGTAGTGATTACGGGGCTCTGAACACTGAAGCTTTCTTT	CASSDYGALNTEAFF
NA	TRBV6-1	TRBJ1-1	NA	TGTGCCAGCAGTGAAATGGCCTCGAGCACTGAAGCTTTCTTT	CASSEMASSTEAFF
TRBD2	TRBV10-3	TRBJ2-7	once	TGTGCCACCTCCGCGGGGGGCGAGCAGTACTTC	CATSAGGEQYF
NA	TRBV2	TRBJ1-6	NA	TGTGCCAGCAGTGAAGACACATCACCCCTCCACTTT	CASSEDTSPLHF
NA	TRBV7-2	TRBJ2-3	NA	TGTGCCAGCAGCTCCGTACTGGCGACAGATACGCAGTATTTT	CASSSVLATDTQYF
TRBD1	TRBV28	TRBJ2-3	NA	TGTGCCAGCAGTTTTGGGGACAGGGGGCAAGACCCAGATACGCAGTATTTT	CASSFGDRGQDPDTQYF
NA	TRBV27	TRBJ1-2	NA	TGTGCCAGCAGACCGGAGGGGATGAGTGGCTACACCTTC	CASRPEGMSGYTF
TRBD1	TRBV25-1	TRBJ1-2	NA	TGTGCCAGCTATGACAGGGCCTATGGCTACACCTTC	CASYDRAYGYTF
NA	TRBV16	TRBJ2-2	NA	TGTGCCAGCAGCCAATCAAAGTCCCGGGCCGCCGGGGAGCTGTTTTTT	CASSQSKSRAAGELFF
NA	TRBV29-1	TRBJ1-3	NA	TGCAGCGTTGTTGACTCTGGAAACACCATATATTTT	CSVVDSGNTIYF
NA	TRBV5-6	TRBJ2-2	NA	TGTGCCAGCAGCTTGCTGTATTCACCACCATTGGGGGTCACCGGGGAGCTGTTTTTT	CASSLLYSPPLGVTGELFF
TRBD1	TRBV9	TRBJ1-3	NA	TGTGCCAGCAGCGGGACGACAGGGGAGTCTGGAAACACCATATATTTT	CASSGTTGESGNTIYF
NA	TRBV9	TRBJ1-2	NA	TGTGCCAGCAGCCCCGCGGACGCCAGGCCACTCTATGGCTACACCTTC	CASSPADARPLYGYTF
NA	TRBV7-8	TRBJ2-6	NA	TGTGCCAGCAGCTTAGGTGGCTCTGGGGCCAACGTCCTGACTTTC	CASSLGGSGANVLTF
NA	TRBV19	TRBJ2-1	once	TGTGCCAGTAGTATAGATACCTCAGGGTCCTCCTACAATGAGCAGTTCTTC	CASSIDTSGSSYNEQFF
TRBD2	TRBV28	TRBJ2-7	NA	TGTGCCAGCAGTGCTAATCTAGCGGCCCTTTCCTACGAGCAGTACTTC	CASSANLAALSYEQYF
NA	TRBV27	TRBJ2-7	NA	TGTGCCAGCAGTGGACGCGGGTTGAGCTCCTACGAGCAGTACTTC	CASSGRGLSSYEQYF
TRBD1	TRBV5-4	TRBJ1-4	NA	TGTGCCAGCAGCGTTTCCGGGACAGGGTATGAAAAACTGTTTTTT	CASSVSGTGYEKLFF
NA	TRBV7-2	TRBJ2-7	NA	TGTGCCAGCAGCTTAGCCGGGAACTACGAGCAGTACTTC	CASSLAGNYEQYF
TRBD2	TRBV27	TRBJ2-3	NA	TGTGCCAGCAGTCCCAGCGGGGGGGCCGCCGATACGCAGTATTTT	CASSPSGGAADTQYF
TRBD2	TRBV10-3	TRBJ2-7	NA	TGTGCCATCAGTGAGTCGGGTCGGGAGGCCGACTACGAGCAGTACTTC	CAISESGREADYEQYF
NA	TRBV7-2	TRBJ2-1	NA	TGTGCCAGCAGCTTAGGCGGGGAAAATGAGCAGTTCTTC	CASSLGGENEQFF
NA	TRBV19	TRBJ1-5	NA	TGTGCCAGTAGTATAGTTCCGGAGGGGCCCCAGCATTTT	CASSIVPEGPQHF
NA	TRBV27	TRBJ1-3	NA	TGTGCCAGCAGTGCGGACGGATACTCTGGAAACACCATATATTTT	CASSADGYSGNTIYF
NA	TRBV21-1	TRBJ2-3	NA	TGTGCCAGCAGTTCTAGCGGATCGGGCACAGATACGCAGTATTTT	CASSSSGSGTDTQYF
NA	TRBV5-5	TRBJ2-7	few	TGTGCCAGCAGCTTGGAATTGATACTTGGCTACGAGCAGTACTTC	CASSLELILGYEQYF
NA	TRBV5-4	TRBJ2-7	NA	TGTGCCAGCAGTCTGGCCTCCTACGAGCAGTACTTC	CASSLASYEQYF
NA	TRBV28	TRBJ2-7	NA	TGTGCCAGCAGTACTCACCCGGGACAGGGGGGACTAGCGGCCTTCTCCTACGAGCAGTACTTC	CASSTHPGQGGLAAFSYEQYF
NA	TRBV10-1	TRBJ1-5	NA	TGCGCCAGCACTCTATACAGGGATCGCAATCAGCCCCAGCATTTT	CASTLYRDRNQPQHF
NA	TRBV27	TRBJ1-1	few	TGTGCCAGCAGTTTTTCGGAGGACATGAACACTGAAGCTTTCTTT	CASSFSEDMNTEAFF
TRBD1	TRBV7-8	TRBJ2-1	large	TGTGCCAGCAGCTTAGCGGGACAGGGCTCCTACAATGAGCAGTTCTTC	CASSLAGQGSYNEQFF
NA	TRBV4-3	TRBJ1-2	few	TGCGCCAGCAGCCGACTACCGGCCCAGGGACTAAGCTACACCTTC	CASSRLPAQGLSYTF
NA	TRBV27	TRBJ1-2	NA	TGTGCCAGCAGGGCCCCGACCGATCCCACTAACTATGGCTACACCTTC	CASRAPTDPTNYGYTF
NA	TRBV28	TRBJ2-1	NA	TGTGCCAGCAGTTTATCCCCCAATGAGCAGTTCTTC	CASSLSPNEQFF
TRBD2	TRBV28	TRBJ2-3	NA	TGTGCCAGCAGTTCCCCCGGGACTAGCGGGGGGGCCGGTCAGTACATGGGGCAGTATTTT	CASSSPGTSGGAGQYMGQYF
TRBD1	TRBV7-2	TRBJ2-3	NA	TGTGCCAGCAGCCGACAGGGGGCTCCGACAGATACGCAGTATTTT	CASSRQGAPTDTQYF
NA	TRBV6-5	TRBJ1-1	NA	TGTGCCAGCCTCTTGGGGGATGGAAGCACTGAAGCTTTCTTT	CASLLGDGSTEAFF